These 15 T cell receptor beta chains originate from one sample sequenced in a study of blood T cell dynamics during melanoma immunotherapy. Assay used: immunoSEQ multiplex PCR; TCRdb lists only in-frame clones, some missing. Here the sample spans some 13,000 clones, about 90% being singletons. Time point: pre-treatment baseline. The specimen was effector memory CD8+ T cells from blood, collected from a patient treated with checkpoint blockade. The receptors shown here come from a human donor with melanoma.

The chain uses TRBV5-6 and TRBJ2-3; 7 nucleotides agree with TRBD1. CDR3 length: 17 amino acids. The J segment lost 4 bases and the V segment lost 0 bases, leaving 11 bases of the junction unmatched. Germline V gives CDR1 SGHDT, CDR2 YYEEEE. CDR3 DNA sequence: TGTGCCAGCAGCTTGGCCTTCTCTGGGACAGCCCCAGATACGCAGTATTTT. Translating gives CASSLAFSGTAPDTQYF. The full variable domain, its missing parts supplied by reference TRBV5-6 and TRBJ2-3, is DAGVTQSPTHLIKTRGQQVTLRCSPKSGHDTVSWYQQALGQGPQFIFQYYEEEERQRGNFPDRFSGHQFPNYSSELNVNALLLGDSALYLCASSLAFSGTAPDTQYFGPGTRLTVL.

V gene TRBV5-1 combines with J gene TRBJ1-4, with D perhaps matching TRBD1 (5 bases). Germline V lookup: CDR1 SGHRS, CDR2 YFSETQ. The V end lost 3 bases, the J end lost 8 bases, and 14 bases lay between the germline ends. The CDR3 has 14 residues. CDR3 bases: TGCGCCAGCAGCTACGGGAGGAGGGACGAAAAACTGTTTTTT. This sequence encodes CASSYGRRDEKLFF.

The V call is TRBV7-6, the J call TRBJ1-3, with 10 nucleotides matching TRBD1. Germline assignment: CDR1 SGHVS and CDR2 FNYEAQ. The CDR3 runs to 15 residues. Trimming at V came to 5 bases and at J to 4 bases, leaving 5 bases not matched to a gene. Here the CDR3 reads CASSRDRGRGNTIYF. The CDR3, as DNA: TGTGCCAGCAGCCGGGACAGGGGCCGAGGAAACACCATATATTTT. Filled out from reference TRBV7-6 and TRBJ1-3, the complete variable domain reads GAGVSQSPRYKVTKRGQDVALRCDPISGHVSLYWYRQALGQGPEFLTYFNYEAQQDKSGLPNDRFSAERPEGSISTLTIQRTEQRDSAMYRCASSRDRGRGNTIYFGEGSWLTVV.

This clone was seen once. V usage is TRBV7-9 and J usage is TRBJ1-1, with unresolved D. Germline-derived CDR1 and CDR2 are SEHNR and FQNEAQ (reference sequence). This CDR3 region has 14 residues. Trimming left V 4 bases short and J 4 bases short, with 13 bases between. CDR3 protein: CASSSEARGTEAFF. As DNA, the CDR3 is TGTGCCAGCAGCTCAGAGGCTCGGGGCACTGAAGCTTTCTTT.

The V call is TRBV27, the J call TRBJ1-4, with 8 bases aligning to TRBD1. There are 13 residues in the CDR3. Trimming removed 4 bases from V and 11 bases from J; junction bases left unmatched: 6. Germline assignment: CDR1 MNHEY and CDR2 SMNVEV (reference sequence). The CDR3 bases are TGTGCCAGCAGTTGGACAGGGTCGGGGAAACTGTTTTTT. Its protein product is CASSWTGSGKLFF.

The chain links TRBV30 to TRBJ2-1, with D uncertain. Looked up from germline, CDR1 is GTSNPN and CDR2 is SVGIG (reference sequence). This CDR3 spans 16 amino acids. V shed 0 bases and J shed 8 bases, with 20 bases lying between them. The CDR3 nucleotides are TGTGCCTGGAGTGTAGGTCCCCGAACGAGAGGCGATGAGCAGTTCTTC. As protein: CAWSVGPRTRGDEQFF.

V is TRBV13 and J is TRBJ2-1; D is unresolved. The germline V and J ends were trimmed by 2 bases and 7 bases, with 6 bases remaining between them. The CDR3 length is 12 residues. Germline CDR1 reads PRHDT; CDR2 reads FYEKMQ (reference sequence). The CDR3 loop reads CASSLRGNEQFF. The CDR3 DNA reads TGTGCCAGCAGCTTAAGAGGAAATGAGCAGTTCTTC.

V and J are TRBV6-1 and TRBJ1-5; TRBD1 aligns across 9 bases. Per germline, CDR1 MNHNS and CDR2 SASEGT. Unmatched junction bases numbered 9, after V lost 3 bases and J lost 6 bases. This CDR3 region has 16 residues. The CDR3 region has the DNA TGTGCCAGCAGTGAGTGGGCCGGGACAGGGTTTCAGCCCCAGCATTTT. It encodes CASSEWAGTGFQPQHF.

CDR3 loop: CASRGINTEAFF. Written as DNA, the CDR3 is TGTGCCAGTAGGGGAATTAACACTGAAGCTTTCTTT. The chain links TRBV19 to TRBJ1-1; no firm D call. The CDR3 loop spans 12 amino acids. In germline, CDR1 is LNHDA, CDR2 SQIVND (reference sequence). Trimming left V 6 bases short and J 2 bases short, with 7 bases between.

The rearrangement joins TRBV27 to TRBJ2-7; D is tentatively TRBD1 or TRBD2 (6 bases each). Germline V gene data show CDR1 as MNHEY and CDR2 as SMNVEV (reference sequence). This CDR3 is built from 15 residues. V was clipped by 0 bases and J by 3 bases, with 12 bases between them. CDR3 protein: CASSLSGGGYYEQYF. CDR3 DNA: TGTGCCAGCAGTTTATCCGGAGGGGGGTACTACGAGCAGTACTTC.

This clone appeared a single time. The chain couples TRBV15 to TRBJ2-5; the D call may be TRBD1 or TRBD2 (5 bases each). CDR3 size: 16 residues. Per germline, CDR1 LNHNV and CDR2 YYDKDF (reference sequence). V lost 0 bases, J lost 6 bases, and 17 bases lay in between. CDR3 sequence: CATSRDPGQGRKTQYF. The CDR3 nucleotides are TGTGCCACCAGCAGAGATCCGGGGCAGGGCCGAAAGACCCAGTACTTC.

The rearrangement uses TRBV19 and TRBJ1-1; TRBD1 matches at 8 bases. The CDR3 length is 14 residues. Germline V CDR1 and CDR2: LNHDA, SQIVND (reference sequence). Trimming at V came to 2 bases and at J to 4 bases, leaving 3 bases not matched to a gene. The CDR3 spells CASSIRQGFTEAFF. DNA for the CDR3: TGTGCCAGTAGTATACGACAGGGGTTCACTGAAGCTTTCTTT. Drawing the rest from reference TRBV19 and TRBJ1-1, the complete variable domain is DGGITQSPKYLFRKEGQNVTLSCEQNLNHDAMYWYRQDPGQGLRLIYYSQIVNDFQKGDIAEGYSVSREKKESFPLTVTSAQKNPTAFYLCASSIRQGFTEAFFGQGTRLTVV.

CDR3 nucleotide sequence: TGCGCCAGCAGCCAAGGGGGGGCGCCAGGGGCCAACGTCCTGACTTTC. Amino acid sequence: CASSQGGAPGANVLTF. The gene calls are TRBV4-1 and TRBJ2-6; perhaps D is TRBD1 or TRBD2 (6 bases each). The CDR3 has 16 amino acids. V gave up 1 base and J gave up 4 bases, with 11 bases separating them. Per germline, CDR1 MGHRA and CDR2 YSYEKL.

This chain joins TRBV28 and TRBJ2-7, with D unresolved. CDR1 is MDHEN, CDR2 SYDVKM, per germline. This CDR3 is 17 amino acids long. V was shortened by 5 bases and J by 2 bases, with 22 bases between the two germline ends. The CDR3, as DNA: TGTGCCAGCAGTCCCCTAAATGACCAAAAGCCAACCTACGAGCAGTACTTC. This gives the protein CASSPLNDQKPTYEQYF.

The chain employs TRBV4-1 and TRBJ2-7, with 9 bases aligning to TRBD2. CDR3 length: 17 amino acids. The V and J ends lost 4 bases and 4 bases, in that order; junction bases with no gene match: 14. The V gene's germline CDR1 is MGHRA and CDR2 YSYEKL. CDR3 in amino acids: CASSPSVGLAGTYEQYF. In nucleotides, the CDR3 is TGCGCCAGCAGCCCCTCGGTTGGGCTAGCGGGGACATACGAGCAGTACTTC.